The 14 T cell receptor beta chains in this list originate from one sample, sequenced in a study of T cells in pancreatic ductal adenocarcinoma. No neoadjuvant therapy was given to the selected pancreatic ductal adenocarcinoma patients before their surgery. Assay used: immunoSEQ multiplex PCR; TCRdb lists only in-frame clones, some missing. The sample consists of over 100,000 clones, about 95% of them appearing once. The sample taken for sequencing was PBMCs. The source is a human donor with pancreatic ductal adenocarcinoma.

The rearrangement links TRBV6-6 to TRBJ2-5, with TRBD1 as a possible D gene (6 bases). This CDR3 has 15 residues. Looked up from germline, CDR1 is MNHNY and CDR2 is SVGAGI (reference sequence). The V gene lost 6 bases and the J gene lost 2 bases, with 16 bases spanning the gap. CDR3 amino acids: CASSQLLDSQETQYF. DNA for the CDR3: TGTGCCAGCAGCCAGCTCCTGGACAGTCAAGAGACCCAGTACTTC.

This clone was counted a single time. The chain combines TRBV5-1 with TRBJ2-3, with 9 positions matching TRBD2. Germline loops: CDR1 SGHRS, CDR2 YFSETQ. The CDR3 sequence is 15 residues long. Unmatched junction bases numbered 8, after V lost 4 bases and J lost 5 bases. CDR3 DNA: TGCGCCAGCAGCGTAATAGCGGGAGTAGAAGATACGCAGTATTTT. It is translated as CASSVIAGVEDTQYF.

V usage is TRBV19 and J usage is TRBJ2-3; 7 bases agree with TRBD1. This CDR3 is 15 amino acids long. From germline, CDR1 is LNHDA and CDR2 SQIVND (reference sequence). V shed 4 bases, J shed 2 bases, and the junction held 6 bases outside the gene matches. CDR3 sequence reads: CASSKQGFSTDTQYF. The CDR3 nucleotides read TGTGCCAGTAGTAAACAGGGGTTTTCCACAGATACGCAGTATTTT.

The chain recombines TRBV29-1 with TRBJ1-1; TRBD1 might be the D (6 bases). CDR3 length: 14 residues. Germline V gene sequence: CDR1 SQVTM, CDR2 ANQGSEA. The V gene lost 6 bases and the J gene lost 7 bases, with 21 bases spanning the gap. The CDR3 region is CSVDPTRGRGEAFF. The DNA for the CDR3 is TGCAGCGTCGACCCGACCAGGGGTAGGGGTGAAGCTTTCTTT.

CDR3 coding DNA: TGCAGCGTTGACGGGGGGGTAGGGGCAGATACGCAGTATTTT. Translated, it gives CSVDGGVGADTQYF. The chain is built from TRBV29-1 and TRBJ2-3; 8 bases fit TRBD2. CDR1 and CDR2 from the germline V gene are SQVTM and ANQGSEA. CDR3 length: 14 residues. The V and J ends lost 3 bases and 4 bases, in that order; junction bases with no gene match: 6.

The chain couples TRBV2 to TRBJ1-5; D is possibly TRBD1 (5 bases). The germline V and J ends were trimmed by 3 bases and 7 bases, with 13 bases remaining between them. The CDR3 loop spans 14 amino acids. Germline lookup yields CDR1 SNHLY and CDR2 FYNNEI. CDR3 residues: CASSERRQGQPQHF. In DNA form, the CDR3 reads TGTGCCAGCAGTGAGAGGCGCCAGGGCCAGCCCCAGCATTTT. Based on the CDR3 plus reference TRBV2 and TRBJ1-5, the full variable domain is EPEVTQTPSHQVTQMGQEVILRCVPISNHLYFYWYRQILGQKVEFLVSFYNNEISEKSEIFDDQFSVERPDGSNFTLKIRSTKLEDSAMYFCASSERRQGQPQHFGDGTRLSIL.

The chain employs TRBV11-2 and TRBJ2-1; 10 nucleotides align to TRBD2. The CDR3 extends over 15 amino acids. Germline-derived CDR1 and CDR2 are SGHAT and FQNNGV. J was trimmed by 7 bases and V by 4 bases; bases with no gene match: 7. CDR3 protein: CASSSPSGGSNEQFF. The CDR3 DNA is TGTGCCAGCAGCTCGCCTAGCGGGGGTTCGAATGAGCAGTTCTTC.

This clone was seen only once. This sequence joins TRBV11-1 and TRBJ2-1, with D possibly TRBD2 on 5 matching bases. The CDR3 spans 15 residues. Trimming left V 3 bases short and J 4 bases short, with 13 bases between. Germline lookup yields CDR1 SGHAT and CDR2 FQDESV (reference sequence). CDR3 sequence reads: CASSLGAQLYNEQFF. The CDR3 nucleotides read TGTGCCAGCAGCTTGGGAGCGCAACTTTACAATGAGCAGTTCTTC.

This rearrangement joins TRBV15 to TRBJ2-7, with unresolved D. The CDR3 extends over 15 amino acids. Germline V gene lookup returns CDR1 LNHNV and CDR2 YYDKDF (reference sequence). Trimming took off 0 bases at V and 3 bases at J, with 12 bases between the two ends. The CDR3 loop reads CATSRDLVTIYEQYF. CDR3 coding DNA: TGTGCCACCAGCAGAGATTTGGTCACAATCTACGAGCAGTACTTC.

The chain uses TRBV21-1 and TRBJ2-3; TRBD1 is taken as the D call from the table, unchecked against the DNA. TRBV21-1 is assigned pseudogene status. The CDR3 loop spans 20 amino acids. The CDR3 DNA reads TGTGCCAGCAGCTCAACCAGGGACAGGGGACTAGGACTCCGCACAGATACGCAGTATTTT. It translates to CASSSTRDRGLGLRTDTQYF.

The chain has TRBV4-3 and TRBJ2-3; possibly TRBD2 for D (5 bases). The CDR3 is made up of 15 amino acids. The germline V gene encodes CDR1 LGHNA and CDR2 YSLEER. The V and J ends lost 4 bases and 5 bases respectively, with 16 bases between them. The CDR3 DNA is TGCGCCAGCAGCCTTACGGCTAGCCCTGTAGATACGCAGTATTTT. Its translation: CASSLTASPVDTQYF.

V gene TRBV10-3 combines with J gene TRBJ1-1, with D possibly matching TRBD1 (5 bases). CDR1 is ENHRY and CDR2 is SYGVKD in the germline V gene. The CDR3 is made up of 12 amino acids. Trimming cost V 8 bases and J 0 bases, with 7 bases left between them. The CDR3 here is CAIGGVNTEAFF. The CDR3 region has the DNA TGTGCCATCGGGGGGGTGAACACTGAAGCTTTCTTT.

The J gene is TRBJ1-1, the V gene TRBV7-2; D is possibly TRBD1 (6 bases). V was cut by 4 bases and J by 4 bases, with 13 bases left in between. The CDR3 has 14 residues. Germline lookup yields CDR1 SGHTA and CDR2 FQGNSA. CDR3 bases: TGTGCCAGCAGCTCGCTGACAGGCCCCACTGAAGCTTTCTTT. Protein product: CASSSLTGPTEAFF.

This chain connects TRBV25-1 to TRBJ1-1; weak D call: TRBD1 (5 bases). Germline assignment: CDR1 MGHDK and CDR2 SYGVNS. Trimming shortened V by 4 bases and J by 10 bases, and 19 bases separated the two germline ends. This CDR3 region has 14 residues. The CDR3 region is CASSVAGLQGVAFF. CDR3 DNA: TGTGCCAGCAGTGTGGCGGGACTCCAGGGTGTAGCTTTCTTT.